The 18 T cell receptor beta chains in this list originate from one sample, sequenced in a study of blood T cell repertoires in COVID-19. The protocol was immunoSEQ multiplex PCR, while the TCRdb copy is restricted to in-frame clones and leaves out a portion. The table lists approximately 130,000 clones, around 85% of them singletons, with roughly 3.9% in the top ten. The material sequenced was peripheral blood. The receptors were gathered from a man in his 60s with acute or convalescent COVID-19.

This clone showed up just once. V usage is TRBV9 and J usage is TRBJ2-2; D remains ambiguous. This CDR3 is built from 16 residues. From germline, CDR1 is SGDLS and CDR2 YYNGEE. V was cut by 0 bases and J by 5 bases, with 14 bases left in between. DNA of the CDR3: TGTGCCAGCAGCGTAGCCGACAACATCCGGACCGGGGAGCTGTTTTTT. Its protein is CASSVADNIRTGELFF.

The chain couples TRBV9 to TRBJ2-1; D possibly corresponds to TRBD1 (6 bases). From germline, CDR1 is SGDLS and CDR2 YYNGEE. V lost 5 bases and J 7 bases, leaving 19 bases between the germline ends. This CDR3 contains 15 residues. DNA for the CDR3: TGTGCCAGCAGTCGGTGGCAGGGAAGGGGGAATGAGCAGTTCTTC. Translated: CASSRWQGRGNEQFF.

The V call is TRBV4-3, the J call TRBJ1-4; 10 bases map to TRBD1. V lost 3 bases and J lost 7; bases outside the gene matches: 8. The germline V gene encodes CDR1 LGHNA and CDR2 YSLEER. The CDR3 is 16 residues long. The CDR3 loop reads CASSQGAGTGVEKLFF. CDR3 DNA: TGCGCCAGCAGCCAGGGGGCCGGGACAGGGGTTGAAAAACTGTTTTTT.

V and J are TRBV9 and TRBJ2-3; perhaps TRBD2 as D (5 bases). The CDR3 totals 16 residues. Trimming took 4 bases from V and 2 from J, leaving 17 bases between them. Germline values: CDR1 SGDLS, CDR2 YYNGEE. The CDR3 protein is CASSPRTLANTDTQYF. The CDR3 DNA reads TGTGCCAGCAGCCCCCGCACCCTAGCCAACACAGATACGCAGTATTTT.

The CDR3: CASSQRGGNQPQHF. CDR3 in DNA: TGTGCCAGCAGCCAAAGGGGTGGCAATCAGCCCCAGCATTTT. This chain connects TRBV16 to TRBJ1-5; tentative D call: TRBD1 (5 bases). Trimming cost V 2 bases and J 2 bases, with 7 bases left between them. This CDR3 contains 14 residues. Germline V gene lookup returns CDR1 KGHSY and CDR2 FQNENV.

This clone was seen more than once but under ten times. V is TRBV5-1 and J is TRBJ2-7, with D perhaps TRBD1 (6 bases). V was trimmed by 0 bases and J by 0 bases, leaving 13 bases between them. This CDR3 region has 16 residues. Germline lookup yields CDR1 SGHRS and CDR2 YFSETQ. This CDR3 reads CASSLAPTGNSYEQYF. In DNA form, the CDR3 reads TGCGCCAGCAGCTTGGCACCGACAGGTAACTCCTACGAGCAGTACTTC.

The V gene is TRBV14, the J gene TRBJ2-5; D is uncertain. Trimming removed 4 bases from V and 5 bases from J, with 11 bases in between. This CDR3 has 13 amino acids. Germline CDR1 reads SGHDN; CDR2 reads FVKESK. The CDR3 loop reads CASSLGVGETQYF. CDR3 nucleotides: TGTGCCAGCAGCCTCGGAGTTGGGGAGACCCAGTACTTC.

This clone was detected ten times or more. The V gene is TRBV4-3, the J gene TRBJ2-2, with a possible D match to TRBD2 (6 bases). This CDR3 region has 16 residues. Germline V gives CDR1 LGHNA, CDR2 YSLEER. V was trimmed by 1 base and J by 2 bases, leaving 11 bases between them. The chain's CDR3 is CASSQASGDNTGELFF. CDR3 DNA sequence: TGCGCCAGCAGCCAAGCCTCGGGGGATAACACCGGGGAGCTGTTTTTT.

The V and J genes are TRBV28 and TRBJ2-3; 8 bases fit TRBD2. The CDR3 extends over 14 amino acids. Trimming removed 7 bases from V and 0 bases from J; junction bases left unmatched: 3. Germline loops: CDR1 MDHEN, CDR2 SYDVKM. The CDR3 DNA reads as TGTGCCAGCACCTCTAGCGGGAGCACAGATACGCAGTATTTT. Protein: CASTSSGSTDTQYF.

This chain links TRBV30 with TRBJ2-7; D might be TRBD2 (5 bases). This CDR3 region has 14 residues. V was pared by 3 bases and J by 6 bases, with 18 bases between. Germline loops: CDR1 GTSNPN, CDR2 SVGIG (reference sequence). The CDR3 coding sequence is TGTGCCTGGAGGGGTAACGCGGTAGCGCCCGAGCAGTACTTC. Its protein is CAWRGNAVAPEQYF.

The V and J genes are TRBV11-3 and TRBJ2-7; TRBD2 agrees at 8 bases. CDR1 and CDR2 from the germline V gene are SGHNT and YENEEA. Trimming took 5 bases from V and 0 from J; bases not matched to a gene: 6. The CDR3 contains 15 residues. As DNA, the CDR3 is TGTGCCAGCAGCCTCCTGAGCGGGAGCTCCTACGAGCAGTACTTC. Its protein product is CASSLLSGSSYEQYF.

This clone was detected only once. The rearrangement uses TRBV19 and TRBJ1-2; D unresolved. Germline values: CDR1 LNHDA, CDR2 SQIVND (reference sequence). The CDR3 runs 13 residues. The germline V and J ends were trimmed by 3 bases and 2 bases, with 7 bases remaining between them. The CDR3 nucleotides read TGTGCCAGTAGTATCCAGACAAACTATGGCTACACCTTC. This translates into CASSIQTNYGYTF.

The sample holds a few counts of this clone. The rearrangement links TRBV28 to TRBJ2-1, with 7 bases that match TRBD2. Trimming took 5 bases from V and 10 from J; bases not matched to a gene: 14. CDR1 MDHEN and CDR2 SYDVKM come from the germline V gene. The CDR3 covers 15 residues. CDR3 coding DNA: TGTGCCAGCAGTCCAACAACGGCGGGAGCGGGCGAGCAGTTCTTC. Its translation is CASSPTTAGAGEQFF.

This chain joins TRBV15 and TRBJ1-3; TRBD1 matches at 9 bases. This CDR3 has 16 residues. V shed 0 bases and J 3 bases; nucleotides not matched to a gene: 3. Germline V lookup: CDR1 LNHNV, CDR2 YYDKDF (reference sequence). CDR3 sequence (DNA): TGTGCCACCAGCAGAGAGGGGACAGGGCTTGGAAACACCATATATTTT. This translates into CATSREGTGLGNTIYF.

This clone was counted once. An end of the junction does not agree with germline; a read error may underlie this. The rearrangement links TRBV7-7 to TRBJ2-1; D may be TRBD1 (6 bases). Germline V gene lookup returns CDR1 SSHAT and CDR2 FNYEAQ (reference sequence). The CDR3 runs 16 residues. As DNA, the CDR3 is TGTGCTAGCAGCTTAGCGCGAGACGGACAGTACAATGAGCAGTTCTTC. Translating gives CASSLARDGQYNEQFF.

The chain joins TRBV7-9 to TRBJ1-1, with D perhaps TRBD1 (6 bases). The CDR3 is 18 amino acids. The V gene's germline CDR1 is SEHNR and CDR2 FQNEAQ (reference sequence). V shed 5 bases and J shed 0 bases, with 22 bases lying between them. CDR3 coding DNA: TGTGCCAGCAGCCAAGAACGCCGGGACATATTCATGAACACTGAAGCTTTCTTT. This encodes CASSQERRDIFMNTEAFF. The whole variable domain, filled in from reference TRBV7-9 and TRBJ1-1, reads DTGVSQNPRHKITKRGQNVTFRCDPISEHNRLYWYRQTLGQGPEFLTYFQNEAQLEKSRLLSDRFSAERPKGSFSTLEIQRTEQGDSAMYLCASSQERRDIFMNTEAFFGQGTRLTVV.

The V call is TRBV24-1, the J call TRBJ2-2; no clear D. Germline V lookup: CDR1 KGHDR, CDR2 SFDVKD. The V end was cut by 0 bases, the J end by 8 bases, with 15 bases between. This CDR3 has 16 amino acids. This CDR3 reads CATSDLPPSVGGELFF. The CDR3 DNA sequence: TGTGCCACCAGTGATTTGCCTCCGTCTGTCGGGGGGGAGCTGTTTTTT.

The gene calls are TRBV5-5 and TRBJ1-5, with D possibly TRBD1 on 5 matching bases. This CDR3 spans 16 amino acids. Germline V lookup: CDR1 SGHKS, CDR2 YYEKEE (reference sequence). The V end was cut by 0 bases, the J end by 6 bases, with 16 bases between. Here the CDR3 reads CASSLGSGRGSQPQHF. The CDR3 bases are TGTGCCAGCAGCTTGGGGTCAGGTAGGGGATCTCAGCCCCAGCATTTT.